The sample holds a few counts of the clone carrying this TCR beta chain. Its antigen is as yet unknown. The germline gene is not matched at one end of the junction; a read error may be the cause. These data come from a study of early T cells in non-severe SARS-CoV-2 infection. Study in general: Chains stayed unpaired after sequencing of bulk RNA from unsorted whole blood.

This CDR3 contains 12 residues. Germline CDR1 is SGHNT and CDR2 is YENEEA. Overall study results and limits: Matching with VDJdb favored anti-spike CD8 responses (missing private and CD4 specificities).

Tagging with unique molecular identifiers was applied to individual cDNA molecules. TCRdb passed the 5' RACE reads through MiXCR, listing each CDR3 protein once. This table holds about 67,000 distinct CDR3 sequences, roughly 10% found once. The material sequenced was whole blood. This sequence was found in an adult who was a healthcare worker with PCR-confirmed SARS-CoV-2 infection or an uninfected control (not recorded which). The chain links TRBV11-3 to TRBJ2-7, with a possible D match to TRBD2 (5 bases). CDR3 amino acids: CARSPWTGEQYF. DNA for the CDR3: TGTGCCCGCAGCCCCTGGACTGGAGAGCAGTACTTC.